A single sample is the source of the 26 T cell receptor beta chains below, sequenced in a study of T cell responses to AZD1222 COVID-19 vaccine. This table comes from immunoSEQ multiplex PCR, and its TCRdb copy is limited to in-frame clones, with some not included. This sample has just under 150,000 clones; around 90% occur once, and the top ten carry approximately 5.6%. This specimen was peripheral blood, taken 28 days after the second dose of the MenACWY control vaccine. Receptor source: an adult who received the MenACWY meningococcal vaccine as a control.

The chain has TRBV4-2 and TRBJ1-3; no clear D gene. V lost 0 bases and J lost 4, with 7 bases in between. This CDR3 spans 14 amino acids. The germline V gene has CDR1 LGHNA and CDR2 YNFKEQ. CDR3 sequence (DNA): TGTGCCAGCAGCCAAGATTTTGAGGGAAACACCATATATTTT. It codes for CASSQDFEGNTIYF.

This chain uses TRBV6-2 or TRBV6-3 with TRBJ1-5; D perhaps matches TRBD1 (5 bases). The CDR3 length is 16 residues. Germline lookup yields CDR1 MNHEY and CDR2 SVGEGT. Trimming shortened V by 6 bases and J by 4 bases, and 19 bases separated the two germline ends. This CDR3 is CASSPWGTVLNQPQHF. DNA of the CDR3: TGTGCCAGCAGCCCCTGGGGGACGGTTTTAAATCAGCCCCAGCATTTT.

This clone was counted once. The gene calls are TRBV14 and TRBJ1-1; TRBD1 is a possible D gene (5 bases). Germline values: CDR1 SGHDN, CDR2 FVKESK. Trimming took 6 bases from V and 5 from J, leaving 16 bases between them. The CDR3 extends over 14 amino acids. This chain's CDR3 is CASRDRGVYTEAFF. CDR3 nucleotide sequence: TGTGCCAGCAGGGATCGGGGGGTTTATACTGAAGCTTTCTTT.

The CDR3 bases are TGTGCCAGTACCCCCCGGGTAGTGGATGAAAAACTGTTTTTT. Residues: CASTPRVVDEKLFF. The rearrangement links TRBV19 to TRBJ1-4; the D is unclear. With 7 bases removed from V and 6 bases from J, the gap between germline ends came to 15 bases. Germline V gives CDR1 LNHDA, CDR2 SQIVND (reference sequence). The CDR3 consists of 14 residues. Drawing the rest from reference TRBV19 and TRBJ1-4, the complete variable domain is DGGITQSPKYLFRKEGQNVTLSCEQNLNHDAMYWYRQDPGQGLRLIYYSQIVNDFQKGDIAEGYSVSREKKESFPLTVTSAQKNPTAFYLCASTPRVVDEKLFFGSGTQLSVL.

This rearrangement joins TRBV28 to TRBJ1-1; D may be TRBD1 (5 bases). The CDR3 has 12 amino acids. V dropped 4 bases and J dropped 7 bases, with 10 bases sitting between them. CDR1 is MDHEN, CDR2 SYDVKM, per germline. The CDR3 coding sequence is TGTGCCAGCAGTTCCAGGGTGGATGAAGCTTTCTTT. It specifies CASSSRVDEAFF.

V usage is TRBV7-3 and J usage is TRBJ2-1, with D maybe TRBD2 (6 bases). Looked up from germline, CDR1 is SGHTA and CDR2 is FQGTGA. The CDR3 length is 15 residues. Deletions cut 1 base from V and 0 bases from J, with 7 bases between. The CDR3 protein is CASSLMGGSYNEQFF. In nucleotides, the CDR3 is TGTGCCAGCAGCTTAATGGGGGGCTCCTACAATGAGCAGTTCTTC.

Only one count was recorded for this clone. This rearrangement joins TRBV6-5 to TRBJ1-2, with TRBD1 as a possible D gene (5 bases). Germline CDR1 is MNHEY and CDR2 is SVGAGI. Trimming removed 2 bases at V and 8 bases at J, with 15 bases between. The CDR3 loop spans 14 amino acids. The CDR3 here is CASSYRDSPLGYTF. CDR3 coding DNA: TGTGCCAGCAGTTACCGCGACAGTCCCCTGGGCTACACCTTC.

This chain uses TRBV24-1 with TRBJ2-5, with TRBD2 matching over 8 bases. CDR1 and CDR2 from the germline V gene are KGHDR and SFDVKD. V shed 5 bases, J shed 2 bases, and the junction held 9 bases outside the gene matches. The CDR3 runs 16 residues. The CDR3 spells CATSAAGGIAQETQYF. The CDR3 DNA is TGTGCCACCAGTGCGGCGGGAGGAATCGCACAAGAGACCCAGTACTTC.

The chain uses TRBV18 and TRBJ2-7, with 7 bases aligning to TRBD1. Germline V gene sequence: CDR1 KGHSH, CDR2 LQKENI. Germline trimming cut 1 base from V and 1 base from J; bases unmatched to any gene: 4. CDR3 size: 15 residues. The DNA of the CDR3 is TGTGCCAGCTCACCACTCCGGACAGGATCCTACGAGCAGTACTTC. Amino acids: CASSPLRTGSYEQYF.

The rearrangement uses TRBV7-8 and TRBJ1-1, with TRBD1 matching over 9 bases. With 1 base clipped from V and 1 base from J, the junction kept 7 bases outside the gene matches. Germline loops: CDR1 SGHVS, CDR2 FQNEAQ. The CDR3 runs to 17 residues. The CDR3 bases are TGTGCCAGCAGCTTAGGCACAGGGGGCGGATGGAACACTGAAGCTTTCTTT. This codes for CASSLGTGGGWNTEAFF.

With regard to this clone: This specimen includes other DNA sequences encoding the same CDR3. V usage is TRBV27 and J usage is TRBJ2-7, with unresolved D. In germline, CDR1 is MNHEY, CDR2 SMNVEV (reference sequence). V lost 5 bases to trimming and J lost 3 bases, with 14 bases between them. CDR3 length: 14 residues. The CDR3 spells CASSPDLRVYEQYF. The DNA of the CDR3 is TGTGCCAGCAGTCCCGACCTCCGGGTCTACGAGCAGTACTTC.

V usage is TRBV11-3 and J usage is TRBJ2-3, with D maybe TRBD2 (5 bases). The germline CDR1 and CDR2 sequences are SGHNT and YENEEA. CDR3 size: 16 residues. V was cut by 2 bases and J by 6 bases, with 18 bases left in between. This CDR3 is CASSLSREWGADTQYF. In DNA form, the CDR3 reads TGTGCCAGCAGCTTATCCCGGGAATGGGGTGCGGATACGCAGTATTTT. Full variable domain (rest looked up from reference TRBV11-3 and TRBJ2-3): EAGVVQSPRYKIIEKKQPVAFWCNPISGHNTLYWYLQNLGQGPELLIRYENEEAVDDSQLPKDRFSAERLKGVDSTLKIQPAELGDSAVYLCASSLSREWGADTQYFGPGTRLTVL.

This chain joins TRBV10-3 and TRBJ2-7; TRBD2 matches at 13 bases. The length of the CDR3 is 14 residues. The V gene end was trimmed by 6 bases and the J gene end by 4 bases; junction bases not matched to a gene: 3. Germline V gene sequence: CDR1 ENHRY, CDR2 SYGVKD. The CDR3 region has the DNA TGTGCCATCAGGACGACTAGCGGGGGGTACGAGCAGTACTTC. Protein product: CAIRTTSGGYEQYF.

The chain joins TRBV7-9 to TRBJ2-7, with D unresolved. The germline V gene has CDR1 SEHNR and CDR2 FQNEAQ (reference sequence). The CDR3 covers 15 residues. V shed 7 bases and J shed 7 bases, with 23 bases lying between them. The CDR3 DNA reads as TGTGCCAGCACCATAAGCTTAGGCGGCCATGGAGAGCAGTACTTC. Translation gives CASTISLGGHGEQYF.

The rearrangement uses TRBV7-2 and TRBJ2-7; a weak D match, TRBD1 (5 bases). The CDR3 extends over 15 amino acids. Per the germline V gene, CDR1 is SGHTA and CDR2 is FQGNSA. V was trimmed by 1 base and J by 3 bases, leaving 13 bases between them. CDR3 sequence (DNA): TGTGCCAGCAGCTTAGGCTCAGGGATCTACTACGAGCAGTACTTC. Translated: CASSLGSGIYYEQYF. The full variable domain, with the rest looked up from reference TRBV7-2 and TRBJ2-7, is GAGVSQSPSNKVTEKGKDVELRCDPISGHTALYWYRQSLGQGLEFLIYFQGNSAPDKSGLPSDRFSAERTGGSVSTLTIQRTQQEDSAVYLCASSLGSGIYYEQYFGPGTRLTVT.

The chain combines TRBV12-3 or TRBV12-4 with TRBJ1-3, with D hard to call. V shed 3 bases and J shed 11 bases, with 8 bases lying between them. The CDR3 sequence is 11 residues long. The CDR3 DNA is TGTGCCAGCAGTTTTGGGGTCGCCATATATTTT. As protein: CASSFGVAIYF.

The CDR3 sequence: CASSLYGTETQYF. As DNA, the CDR3 is TGTGCCAGCAGCTTGTATGGTACGGAGACCCAGTACTTC. The chain couples TRBV7-9 to TRBJ2-5; no firm D call. This CDR3 is 13 amino acids long. Germline-derived CDR1 and CDR2 are SEHNR and FQNEAQ (reference sequence). Trimming cost V 3 bases and J 5 bases, with 10 bases left between them.

The chain joins TRBV29-1 to TRBJ1-2; weak D call: TRBD1 (5 bases). The V gene lost 7 bases and the J gene lost 2 bases, with 20 bases spanning the gap. Germline V gives CDR1 SQVTM, CDR2 ANQGSEA. The CDR3 extends over 15 amino acids. CDR3 in DNA: TGCAGCGCCTGGGGGGAAGCAGAAATGAACTATGGCTACACCTTC. Translation: CSAWGEAEMNYGYTF.

The chain uses TRBV5-5 and TRBJ1-1; D unresolved. In germline, CDR1 is SGHKS, CDR2 YYEKEE (reference sequence). CDR3 length equals 14 residues. The germline V and J ends were trimmed by 0 bases and 4 bases, with 10 bases remaining between them. In DNA form, the CDR3 reads TGTGCCAGCAGCTTGGGGGGTGCGGTCACTGAAGCTTTCTTT. Its translation: CASSLGGAVTEAFF.

V is TRBV28 and J is TRBJ1-2; D not resolved. Germline V CDR1 and CDR2: MDHEN, SYDVKM. V gave up 2 bases and J gave up 6 bases, with 7 bases separating them. CDR3 length: 12 residues. The CDR3: CASSLSQNGYTF. The CDR3 DNA sequence: TGTGCCAGCAGTTTAAGCCAGAATGGCTACACCTTC.

This chain links TRBV4-3 with TRBJ1-4; D unresolved. The CDR3 runs 14 residues. V dropped 4 bases and J dropped 4 bases, with 10 bases sitting between them. From germline, CDR1 is LGHNA and CDR2 YSLEER. The CDR3 DNA reads as TGCGCCAGCAGCCCCACGACTGGTAATGAAAAACTGTTTTTT. Protein sequence: CASSPTTGNEKLFF.

CDR3 in amino acids: CASSLHRAGYGYTF. The CDR3 coding sequence is TGTGCCAGCAGCTTACACAGGGCAGGATATGGCTACACCTTC. The chain uses TRBV13 and TRBJ1-2, with D perhaps TRBD1 (6 bases). With 2 bases removed from V and 5 bases from J, the gap between germline ends came to 12 bases. Germline CDR1 and CDR2: PRHDT and FYEKMQ (reference sequence). The CDR3 has 14 amino acids.

The chain carries TRBV3-1 (or the pseudogene TRBV3-2) and TRBJ2-3; 9 bases map to TRBD2. This CDR3 has 14 amino acids. J lost 3 bases, V lost 4 bases, and 2 bases had no gene match. Germline V gives CDR1 LGHDT, CDR2 YNNKEL (reference sequence). CDR3: CASSRSGGTDTQYF. DNA for the CDR3: TGTGCCAGCAGCCGTAGCGGGGGAACAGATACGCAGTATTTT.

The chain carries TRBV5-1 and TRBJ2-2; tentatively, D is TRBD1 or TRBD2 (5 bases each). Trimming left V 4 bases short and J 5 bases short, with 21 bases between. The CDR3 has 17 amino acids. Germline V gene data show CDR1 as SGHRS and CDR2 as YFSETQ. The CDR3 DNA is TGCGCCAGCAGCAGGGCCGGGACCGCCTTCGGAACCGGGGAGCTGTTTTTT. Its protein product is CASSRAGTAFGTGELFF.

This chain uses TRBV5-4 with TRBJ1-6, with a possible D match to TRBD1 (6 bases). This CDR3 has 14 amino acids. The germline V gene encodes CDR1 SGHNT and CDR2 YYREEE (reference sequence). Trimming cost V 4 bases and J 4 bases, with 9 bases left between them. CDR3 in amino acids: CASSTRGYNSPLHF. CDR3 coding DNA: TGTGCCAGCAGCACTAGGGGGTATAATTCACCCCTCCACTTT.

The chain carries TRBV3-1 (or the pseudogene TRBV3-2) and TRBJ2-7; D gene ambiguous. From germline, CDR1 is LGHDT and CDR2 YNNKEL (reference sequence). CDR3 size: 14 residues. V dropped 2 bases and J dropped 4 bases, with 12 bases sitting between them. The CDR3: CASSQLSLGYEQYF. Written as DNA, the CDR3 is TGTGCCAGCAGCCAATTATCCCTGGGATACGAGCAGTACTTC.